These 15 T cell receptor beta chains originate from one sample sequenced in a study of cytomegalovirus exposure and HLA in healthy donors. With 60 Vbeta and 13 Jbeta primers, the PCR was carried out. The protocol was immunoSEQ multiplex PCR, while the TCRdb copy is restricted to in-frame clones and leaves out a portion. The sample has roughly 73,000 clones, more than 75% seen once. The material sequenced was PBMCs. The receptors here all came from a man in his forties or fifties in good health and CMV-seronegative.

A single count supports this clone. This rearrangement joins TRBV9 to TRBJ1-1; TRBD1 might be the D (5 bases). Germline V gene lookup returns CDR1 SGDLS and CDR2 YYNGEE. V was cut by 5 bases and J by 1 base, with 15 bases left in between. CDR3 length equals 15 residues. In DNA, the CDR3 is TGTGCCAGCAGTCCTGCCCAGGGTGCGAACACTGAAGCTTTCTTT. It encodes CASSPAQGANTEAFF.

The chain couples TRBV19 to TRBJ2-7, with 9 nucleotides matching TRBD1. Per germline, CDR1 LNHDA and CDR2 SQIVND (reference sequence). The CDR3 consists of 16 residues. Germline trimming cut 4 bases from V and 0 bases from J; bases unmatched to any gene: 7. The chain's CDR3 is CASSRAGTGNSYEQYF. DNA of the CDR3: TGTGCCAGTAGTAGAGCCGGGACAGGGAACTCCTACGAGCAGTACTTC.

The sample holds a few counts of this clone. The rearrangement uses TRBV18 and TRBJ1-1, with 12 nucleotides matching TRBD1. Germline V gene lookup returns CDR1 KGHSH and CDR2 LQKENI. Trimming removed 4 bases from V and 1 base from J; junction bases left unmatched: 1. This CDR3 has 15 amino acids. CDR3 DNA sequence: TGTGCCAGCTCACAGGGACAGGGGGCGAACACTGAAGCTTTCTTT. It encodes CASSQGQGANTEAFF.

The CDR3 nucleotides are TGTGCCAGCAGCTTGGGGGATACAGGAACTCCTTTCTACAATGAGCAGTTCTTC. This sequence encodes CASSLGDTGTPFYNEQFF. The chain carries TRBV5-6 and TRBJ2-1; a possible D gene is TRBD1 (5 bases). CDR3 length: 18 amino acids. Germline lookup yields CDR1 SGHDT and CDR2 YYEEEE. Trimming cost V 0 bases and J 3 bases, with 19 bases left between them.

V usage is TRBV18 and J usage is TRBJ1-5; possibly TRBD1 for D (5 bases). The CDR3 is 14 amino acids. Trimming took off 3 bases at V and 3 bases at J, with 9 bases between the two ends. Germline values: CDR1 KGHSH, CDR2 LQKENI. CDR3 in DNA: TGTGCCAGCTCACCTTCAGGGCCCAATCAGCCCCAGCATTTT. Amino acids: CASSPSGPNQPQHF.

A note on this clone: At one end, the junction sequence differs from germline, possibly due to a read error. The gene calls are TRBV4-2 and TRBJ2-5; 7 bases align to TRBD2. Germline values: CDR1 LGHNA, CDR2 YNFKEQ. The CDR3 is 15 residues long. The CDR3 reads CSSSQAGGRQETQYF. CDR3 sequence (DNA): TGTTCCAGCAGCCAAGCCGGGGGGAGGCAAGAGACCCAGTACTTC.

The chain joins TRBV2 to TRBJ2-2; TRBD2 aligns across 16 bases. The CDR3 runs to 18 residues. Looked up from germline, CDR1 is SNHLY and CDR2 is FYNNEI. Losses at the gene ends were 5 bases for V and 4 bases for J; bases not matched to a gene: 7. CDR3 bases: TGTGCCAGCAGTACGGGACTAGCGGGGGGGCCGGGCACCGGGGAGCTGTTTTTT. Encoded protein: CASSTGLAGGPGTGELFF.

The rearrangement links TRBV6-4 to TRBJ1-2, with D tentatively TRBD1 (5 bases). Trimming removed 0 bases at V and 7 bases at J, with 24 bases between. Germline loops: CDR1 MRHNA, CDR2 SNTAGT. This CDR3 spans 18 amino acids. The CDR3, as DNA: TGTGCCAGCAGTGACTCCGCAGGGTCCCCTATTCTCTCCGGTGGCTACACCTTC. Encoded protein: CASSDSAGSPILSGGYTF.

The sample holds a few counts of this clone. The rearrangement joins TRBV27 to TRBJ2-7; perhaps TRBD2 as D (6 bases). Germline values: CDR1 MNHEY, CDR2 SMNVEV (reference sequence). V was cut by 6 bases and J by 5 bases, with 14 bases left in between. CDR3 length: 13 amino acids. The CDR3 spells CASSPLGGDEQYF. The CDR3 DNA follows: TGTGCCAGCAGCCCCTTGGGGGGAGACGAGCAGTACTTC.

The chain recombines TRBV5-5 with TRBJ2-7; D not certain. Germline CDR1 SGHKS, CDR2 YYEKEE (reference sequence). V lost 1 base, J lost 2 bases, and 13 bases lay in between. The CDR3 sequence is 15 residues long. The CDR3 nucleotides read TGTGCCAGCAGCTTGATTAATCTTCTAACCTACGAGCAGTACTTC. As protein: CASSLINLLTYEQYF.

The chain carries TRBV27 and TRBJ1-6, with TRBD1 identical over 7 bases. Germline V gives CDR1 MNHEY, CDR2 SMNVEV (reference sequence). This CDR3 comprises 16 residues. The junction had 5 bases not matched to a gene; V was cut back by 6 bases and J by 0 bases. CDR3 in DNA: TGTGCCAGCAGCAAGACAGGGTCCTCCTATAATTCACCCCTCCACTTT. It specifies CASSKTGSSYNSPLHF.

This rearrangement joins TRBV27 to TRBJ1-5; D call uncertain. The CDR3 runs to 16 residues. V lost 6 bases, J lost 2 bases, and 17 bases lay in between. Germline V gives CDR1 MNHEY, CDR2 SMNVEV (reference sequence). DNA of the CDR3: TGTGCCAGCAGGGCCTGGGATGCGGGAGGCAATCAGCCCCAGCATTTT. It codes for CASRAWDAGGNQPQHF.

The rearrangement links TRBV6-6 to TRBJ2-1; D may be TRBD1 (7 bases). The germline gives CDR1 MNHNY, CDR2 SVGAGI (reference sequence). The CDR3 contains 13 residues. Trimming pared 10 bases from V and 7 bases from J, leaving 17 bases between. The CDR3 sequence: CATQGGTLNEQFF. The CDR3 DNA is TGTGCCACCCAGGGGGGTACCTTGAATGAGCAGTTCTTC.

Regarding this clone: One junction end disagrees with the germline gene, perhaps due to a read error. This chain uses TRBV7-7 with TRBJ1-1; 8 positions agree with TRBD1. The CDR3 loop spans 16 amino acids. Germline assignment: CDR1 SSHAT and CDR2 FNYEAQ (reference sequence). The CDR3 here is CASSARGPGRDTEAFF. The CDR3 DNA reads TGTGCTAGCAGCGCCAGGGGGCCGGGCCGGGACACTGAAGCTTTCTTT.

This chain's CDR3 is CASSPPGTGNSPLHF. Here the CDR3 DNA reads TGTGCCAGCAGCCCCCCCGGGACAGGAAATTCACCCCTCCACTTT. J is TRBJ1-6 and V is TRBV7-8; 8 positions match TRBD1. Trimming cost V 5 bases and J 7 bases; bases outside gene matches: 7. Germline loops: CDR1 SGHVS, CDR2 FQNEAQ. CDR3 length equals 15 residues.